This entry lists 29 T cell receptor beta chains sequenced from one sample in a study of technical replicates of blood from several donors (dated 2017 in TCRdb). The library was made by the immunoSEQ multiplex PCR assay. Entries here come from immuneACCESS through TCRdb and include only in-frame sequences with V and J called. Some clones fail to appear in such tables; in the studies checked, an unresolved V gene covers under half of the shortfall, and the cause of the remainder is unknown. The sample contains under 90,000 clones, approximately 96% of them found a single time. Around 0.22% of the sample rests with the top ten. Material for sequencing was T cells isolated from PBMCs. Receptors originate from a human donor in good health.

The chain is built from TRBV5-6 and TRBJ2-2; the D gene is possibly TRBD1 (5 bases). The germline CDR1 and CDR2 sequences are SGHDT and YYEEEE. The CDR3 contains 14 residues. The V end was cut by 1 base, the J end by 5 bases, with 9 bases between. CDR3 nucleotide sequence: TGTGCCAGCAGCTTGAGGGGATGGACCGGGGAGCTGTTTTTT. Amino acid sequence: CASSLRGWTGELFF.

This chain connects TRBV6-5 to TRBJ2-5; 8 positions match TRBD2. This CDR3 spans 14 amino acids. V was pared by 2 bases and J by 3 bases, with 2 bases of the junction left unmatched. Germline V gene sequence: CDR1 MNHEY, CDR2 SVGAGI. CDR3 region: CASSYPGGEETQYF. DNA for the CDR3: TGTGCCAGCAGTTACCCGGGAGGGGAAGAGACCCAGTACTTC.

V and J are TRBV30 and TRBJ1-6, with D maybe TRBD1 (6 bases). Looked up from germline, CDR1 is GTSNPN and CDR2 is SVGIG (reference sequence). The CDR3 is 17 amino acids. V dropped 3 bases and J dropped 0 bases, with 15 bases sitting between them. The CDR3 sequence is CAWSPDRSDSYNSPLHF. The CDR3 DNA follows: TGTGCCTGGAGCCCGGACAGATCCGACTCCTATAATTCACCCCTCCACTTT.

V usage is TRBV4-1 and J usage is TRBJ1-5, with 11 bases that match TRBD1. Germline CDR1 reads MGHRA; CDR2 reads YSYEKL. The CDR3 consists of 15 residues. V shed 4 bases and J 1 base; nucleotides not matched to a gene: 0. CDR3 in amino acids: CASSRTGGSNQPQHF. DNA of the CDR3: TGCGCCAGCAGCCGGACAGGGGGCAGCAATCAGCCCCAGCATTTT.

V is TRBV5-1 and J is TRBJ2-7, with D maybe TRBD1 (6 bases). The CDR3 is 12 residues long. Germline V gene sequence: CDR1 SGHRS, CDR2 YFSETQ. The germline V and J ends were trimmed by 5 bases and 5 bases, with 11 bases remaining between them. Here the CDR3 reads CASRSNRDEQYF. DNA of the CDR3: TGCGCCAGCAGGAGTAACAGGGACGAGCAGTACTTC.

DNA of the CDR3: TGTGCCTCAGGGAGCGGGAGAATAACTTTATACGAGCAGTACTTC. Its protein is CASGSGRITLYEQYF. This sequence joins TRBV11-2 and TRBJ2-7; 8 positions match TRBD2. J lost 4 bases, V lost 11 bases, and 16 bases had no gene match. The CDR3 is made up of 15 amino acids. Germline-derived CDR1 and CDR2 are SGHAT and FQNNGV.

The chain has TRBV10-3 and TRBJ2-7; the match to TRBD1 covers 8 bases. J gave up 2 bases and V 6 bases, and 6 bases lay outside the gene matches. The CDR3 loop spans 14 amino acids. The germline gives CDR1 ENHRY, CDR2 SYGVKD. The CDR3 coding sequence is TGTGCCATCAGCCGAGAGGGACAGGCCTACGAGCAGTACTTC. Amino acids: CAISREGQAYEQYF.

V usage is TRBV5-1 and J usage is TRBJ1-6; possibly TRBD1 for D (5 bases). The CDR3 totals 15 residues. Germline V CDR1 and CDR2: SGHRS, YFSETQ. V lost 4 bases, J lost 5 bases, and 13 bases lay in between. The CDR3 coding sequence is TGCGCCAGCAGCCAGTCCGGGACTGATAATTCACCCCTCCACTTT. Translating gives CASSQSGTDNSPLHF.

This chain joins TRBV7-2 and TRBJ2-7; 10 bases are a match to TRBD1. Germline CDR1 is SGHTA and CDR2 is FQGNSA. The CDR3 extends over 14 amino acids. The V segment lost 5 bases and the J segment 4 bases; nucleotides outside the gene matches: 5. In nucleotides, the CDR3 is TGTGCCAGCAGCCGAGGGACAGGGGATTACGAGCAGTACTTC. Protein sequence: CASSRGTGDYEQYF.

The J gene is TRBJ1-5, the V gene TRBV7-8; possible D gene TRBD1, 5 bases. The CDR3 runs to 13 residues. Looked up from germline, CDR1 is SGHVS and CDR2 is FQNEAQ. Between the trimmed V and J ends, which lost 5 bases and 6 bases, there was a span of 11 bases. CDR3 protein: CASSVRQSQPQHF. The CDR3 DNA sequence: TGTGCCAGCAGCGTGAGACAGAGTCAGCCCCAGCATTTT.

The chain has TRBV30 and TRBJ2-3; 10 positions match TRBD2. CDR1 and CDR2 (germline): GTSNPN, SVGIG (reference sequence). The CDR3 covers 15 residues. J lost 2 bases, V lost 4 bases, and 6 bases had no gene match. The CDR3 loop is CAWIKRGGLTDTQYF. The DNA for the CDR3 is TGTGCCTGGATAAAGCGGGGGGGCCTCACAGATACGCAGTATTTT.

The chain has TRBV7-9 and TRBJ1-1; D may be TRBD1 (6 bases). Deletions cut 6 bases from V and 2 bases from J, with 16 bases between. Looked up from germline, CDR1 is SEHNR and CDR2 is FQNEAQ (reference sequence). CDR3 length: 15 residues. This CDR3 reads CASSITPDSNTEAFF. CDR3 nucleotides: TGTGCCAGCAGTATTACCCCGGACAGCAACACTGAAGCTTTCTTT.

This chain connects TRBV19 to TRBJ1-1; D gene unclear. V was shortened by 1 base and J by 5 bases, with 14 bases between the two germline ends. Per the germline V gene, CDR1 is LNHDA and CDR2 is SQIVND (reference sequence). This CDR3 region has 15 residues. CDR3 sequence reads: CASSIVRVTRTEAFF. CDR3 in DNA: TGTGCCAGTAGTATAGTTAGAGTGACGAGGACTGAAGCTTTCTTT.

The rearrangement joins TRBV14 to TRBJ2-1; D not resolved. The CDR3 extends over 19 amino acids. V was clipped by 1 base and J by 0 bases, with 19 bases between them. The V gene's germline CDR1 is SGHDN and CDR2 FVKESK. As DNA, the CDR3 is TGTGCCAGCAGCCAAGTTGGCGGTCTGCTCTCTAGCTCCTACAATGAGCAGTTCTTC. Its protein product is CASSQVGGLLSSSYNEQFF.

This chain uses TRBV11-3 with TRBJ2-1; D is possibly TRBD1 (5 bases). The CDR3 extends over 15 amino acids. Trimming pared 2 bases from V and 2 bases from J, leaving 10 bases between. Germline V gene data show CDR1 as SGHNT and CDR2 as YENEEA. CDR3 sequence: CASSLRGTTYNEQFF. DNA of the CDR3: TGTGCCAGCAGCTTAAGGGGAACGACCTACAATGAGCAGTTCTTC.

The chain's CDR3 is CASSEGTGIYEQYF. The DNA for the CDR3 is TGTGCCAGCAGTGAAGGGACAGGGATCTACGAGCAGTACTTC. The chain combines TRBV6-1 with TRBJ2-7; 8 bases agree with TRBD1. The germline CDR1 and CDR2 sequences are MNHNS and SASEGT. V was pared by 1 base and J by 3 bases, with 2 bases of the junction left unmatched. The CDR3 contains 14 residues.

The rearrangement links TRBV7-9 to TRBJ1-5; tentatively, D is TRBD1 (5 bases). Deletions cut 6 bases from V and 3 bases from J, with 6 bases between. CDR1 is SEHNR, CDR2 FQNEAQ, per germline (reference sequence). CDR3 size: 12 residues. The CDR3 DNA reads TGTGCCAGCAGAGGGGTCAATCAGCCCCAGCATTTT. Its translation: CASRGVNQPQHF.

V is TRBV5-1 and J is TRBJ2-5; 8 bases are a match to TRBD1. The CDR3 length is 13 residues. Looked up from germline, CDR1 is SGHRS and CDR2 is YFSETQ. V dropped 4 bases and J dropped 7; count of bases not matched to a gene: 6. The CDR3 region has the DNA TGCGCCAGCAGCCTGGACAGGGCCGGGACCCAGTACTTC. It yields the protein CASSLDRAGTQYF.

The rearrangement uses TRBV5-6 and TRBJ2-6; possibly TRBD1 for D (5 bases). Germline assignment: CDR1 SGHDT and CDR2 YYEEEE. The CDR3 consists of 16 residues. V gave up 2 bases and J gave up 4 bases, with 13 bases separating them. For the CDR3, the DNA is TGTGCCAGCAGCTTCCCAGGGTTGAAAGGGGCCAACGTCCTGACTTTC. It yields the protein CASSFPGLKGANVLTF. Complete variable domain (other parts from reference TRBV5-6 and TRBJ2-6): DAGVTQSPTHLIKTRGQQVTLRCSPKSGHDTVSWYQQALGQGPQFIFQYYEEEERQRGNFPDRFSGHQFPNYSSELNVNALLLGDSALYLCASSFPGLKGANVLTFGAGSRLTVL.

The gene calls are TRBV6-5 and TRBJ2-7, with 7 bases lining up with TRBD1. Germline CDR1 and CDR2: MNHEY and SVGAGI. V shed 7 bases, J shed 3 bases, and the junction held 12 bases outside the gene matches. The CDR3 totals 15 residues. CDR3 residues: CASKTGTVALYEQYF. CDR3 nucleotides: TGTGCCAGCAAGACCGGGACAGTAGCTCTCTACGAGCAGTACTTC.

The gene calls are TRBV30 and TRBJ2-2; TRBD1 matches at 10 bases. This CDR3 spans 14 amino acids. Germline loops: CDR1 GTSNPN, CDR2 SVGIG (reference sequence). The ends lost 3 bases at V and 6 bases at J; junction bases unmatched: 4. For the CDR3, the DNA is TGTGCCTGGAGCGGACAGGGGGTATCCGGGGAGCTGTTTTTT. Encoded protein: CAWSGQGVSGELFF.

The count of this clone is one. V usage is TRBV5-1 and J usage is TRBJ2-3, with TRBD1 as a possible D gene (6 bases). Per germline, CDR1 SGHRS and CDR2 YFSETQ. There are 17 residues in the CDR3. The ends were cut back, 1 base at V and 2 bases at J, with 17 bases in the middle. CDR3 nucleotide sequence: TGCGCCAGCAGCTTGTATTCTACAGGGCGAATCACAGATACGCAGTATTTT. It yields the protein CASSLYSTGRITDTQYF.

The CDR3 nucleotides read TGTGCCAGCAGCTTGGACAGGGTGGATCAAGAGCAGTACTTC. This codes for CASSLDRVDQEQYF. The gene calls are TRBV7-9 and TRBJ2-7, with TRBD1 identical over 8 bases. The germline gives CDR1 SEHNR, CDR2 FQNEAQ (reference sequence). V was clipped by 3 bases and J by 7 bases; unmatched bases: 8. This CDR3 spans 14 amino acids.

The chain recombines TRBV7-9 with TRBJ1-1; 9 bases fit TRBD1. This CDR3 has 17 amino acids. The V gene end was trimmed by 5 bases and the J gene end by 1 base; junction bases not matched to a gene: 11. The V gene's germline CDR1 is SEHNR and CDR2 FQNEAQ (reference sequence). Here the CDR3 reads CASSRAGTGPPNTEAFF. The CDR3 DNA follows: TGTGCCAGCAGCCGAGCCGGGACAGGGCCCCCGAACACTGAAGCTTTCTTT.

This chain uses TRBV14 with TRBJ2-7; the D is unclear. Germline V lookup: CDR1 SGHDN, CDR2 FVKESK. The ends were cut back, 4 bases at V and 2 bases at J, with 6 bases in the middle. The CDR3 has 12 amino acids. CDR3 protein: CASSRGTYEQYF. The CDR3 DNA reads TGTGCCAGCAGCCGAGGAACCTACGAGCAGTACTTC.

The V gene is TRBV11-2, the J gene TRBJ2-5; 11 positions agree with TRBD2. With V trimmed by 0 bases and J by 9 bases, 9 bases remained unmatched. The CDR3 loop spans 16 amino acids. Germline CDR1 SGHAT, CDR2 FQNNGV. The DNA for the CDR3 is TGTGCCAGCAGCTTAGAGGCTAGCGGGAGGCCCGGAGCCCAGTACTTC. As protein: CASSLEASGRPGAQYF.

The rearrangement links TRBV2 to TRBJ1-5; D unresolved. The CDR3 loop spans 15 amino acids. The V end was cut by 2 bases, the J end by 2 bases, with 10 bases between. The germline V gene encodes CDR1 SNHLY and CDR2 FYNNEI. CDR3 nucleotides: TGTGCCAGCAGTGAAATCCGGAGCGGCAATCAGCCCCAGCATTTT. It specifies CASSEIRSGNQPQHF. The full variable domain, its missing parts supplied by reference TRBV2 and TRBJ1-5, is EPEVTQTPSHQVTQMGQEVILRCVPISNHLYFYWYRQILGQKVEFLVSFYNNEISEKSEIFDDQFSVERPDGSNFTLKIRSTKLEDSAMYFCASSEIRSGNQPQHFGDGTRLSIL.

A single count supports this clone. The chain carries TRBV5-6 and TRBJ2-6, with D unclear. There are 15 residues in the CDR3. Germline CDR1 reads SGHDT; CDR2 reads YYEEEE. V was pared by 1 base and J by 4 bases, with 9 bases between. The CDR3: CASSLSRNGANVLTF. In nucleotides, the CDR3 is TGTGCCAGCAGCTTGTCCAGGAACGGGGCCAACGTCCTGACTTTC. The full variable domain, with the rest looked up from reference TRBV5-6 and TRBJ2-6, is DAGVTQSPTHLIKTRGQQVTLRCSPKSGHDTVSWYQQALGQGPQFIFQYYEEEERQRGNFPDRFSGHQFPNYSSELNVNALLLGDSALYLCASSLSRNGANVLTFGAGSRLTVL.

The chain links TRBV19 to TRBJ2-3; the match to TRBD2 covers 7 bases. The germline V gene encodes CDR1 LNHDA and CDR2 SQIVND (reference sequence). The ends lost 5 bases at V and 2 bases at J; junction bases unmatched: 10. The length of the CDR3 is 16 residues. DNA for the CDR3: TGTGCCAGTAGTTCTAGGCTAGCGGAGAACACAGATACGCAGTATTTT. Protein sequence: CASSSRLAENTDTQYF.